The 13 T cell receptor beta chains below were found in one sample sequenced in a study of blood T cell repertoires in COVID-19. Only in-frame clones appear in the TCRdb table, and some are missing; sequencing was by immunoSEQ multiplex PCR. The sample has some 130,000 clones; less than 90% are singletons. The source material was PBMCs or T cells enriched from blood (not recorded which). These receptors came from a man aged 25 to 40 who had recovered from COVID-19.

In its sample, this clone was seen once. The V gene is TRBV9, the J gene TRBJ2-5, with 9 bases aligning to TRBD1. The CDR3 covers 13 residues. V was pared by 5 bases and J by 5 bases, with 4 bases of the junction left unmatched. Germline V CDR1 and CDR2: SGDLS, YYNGEE. CDR3 amino acids: CASSSTGGETQYF. The CDR3 nucleotides are TGTGCCAGCAGTTCGACAGGGGGGGAGACCCAGTACTTC.

The rearrangement uses TRBV12-3 or TRBV12-4 and TRBJ2-7; D possibly corresponds to TRBD1 (6 bases). This CDR3 has 13 residues. The germline V and J ends were trimmed by 8 bases and 7 bases, with 18 bases remaining between them. CDR3 in amino acids: CASHGRGNREQYV. CDR3 nucleotide sequence: TGTGCCAGCCACGGCAGGGGAAATAGAGAGCAGTACGTC.

This chain connects TRBV19 to TRBJ2-7; tentatively, D is TRBD1 (6 bases). The germline V gene encodes CDR1 LNHDA and CDR2 SQIVND (reference sequence). Trimming cost V 5 bases and J 0 bases, with 14 bases left between them. CDR3 length: 15 amino acids. The CDR3 DNA reads TGTGCCAGTAGTCCCCTCGGGACACTCTCCTACGAGCAGTACTTC. Amino acid sequence: CASSPLGTLSYEQYF.

The rearrangement links TRBV2 to TRBJ1-6, with D uncertain. The CDR3 has 14 amino acids. Germline loops: CDR1 SNHLY, CDR2 FYNNEI. V was trimmed by 7 bases and J by 5 bases, leaving 12 bases between them. CDR3 residues: CASTLGVNNSPLHF. CDR3 bases: TGTGCCAGCACTCTCGGGGTCAATAATTCACCCCTCCACTTT.

The V gene is TRBV7-3, the J gene TRBJ2-3; a possible D gene is TRBD2 (6 bases). Per the germline V gene, CDR1 is SGHTA and CDR2 is FQGTGA. The CDR3 has 14 residues. V was shortened by 5 bases and J by 3 bases, with 12 bases between the two germline ends. CDR3: CASSGGFGTDTQYF. CDR3 coding DNA: TGTGCCAGCAGCGGAGGGTTTGGGACAGATACGCAGTATTTT.

This chain uses TRBV10-1 with TRBJ2-3; 7 bases agree with TRBD1. This CDR3 has 14 residues. Trimming at V came to 6 bases and at J to 1 base, leaving 4 bases not matched to a gene. Germline lookup yields CDR1 WNHNN and CDR2 SYGVQD (reference sequence). CDR3 amino acids: CASSRDRGTDTQYF. CDR3 bases: TGCGCCAGCAGCAGGGACAGAGGCACAGATACGCAGTATTTT.

CDR3 coding DNA: TGCGCCAGCCTTCCCCAGGGGGAGGACACAGATACGCAGTATTTT. It codes for CASLPQGEDTDTQYF. The rearrangement uses TRBV5-1 and TRBJ2-3; maybe TRBD1 (7 bases). This CDR3 comprises 15 residues. The V and J ends lost 7 bases and 2 bases respectively, with 17 bases between them. Per germline, CDR1 SGHRS and CDR2 YFSETQ.

V and J are TRBV10-3 and TRBJ1-1, with D perhaps TRBD1 (6 bases). This CDR3 spans 12 amino acids. V was pared by 11 bases and J by 3 bases, with 13 bases between. The V gene's germline CDR1 is ENHRY and CDR2 SYGVKD. CDR3: CASGGADTEAFF. The CDR3 nucleotides read TGTGCCTCTGGGGGGGCCGACACTGAAGCTTTCTTT.

The genes are TRBV6-5 and TRBJ2-7; D uncertain. The ends were cut back, 4 bases at V and 5 bases at J, with 12 bases in the middle. CDR1 MNHEY and CDR2 SVGAGI come from the germline V gene. The CDR3 consists of 13 residues. CDR3 amino acids: CASSFGVVDEQYF. CDR3 DNA: TGTGCCAGCAGTTTTGGTGTGGTAGACGAGCAGTACTTC.

The chain joins TRBV5-6 to TRBJ1-1; tentatively, D is TRBD1 (5 bases). Germline assignment: CDR1 SGHDT and CDR2 YYEEEE. V was clipped by 0 bases and J by 4 bases, with 7 bases between them. CDR3 length equals 13 residues. CDR3 coding DNA: TGTGCCAGCAGCTTGGGTGGGGCCACTGAAGCTTTCTTT. Its translation: CASSLGGATEAFF. Based on the CDR3 plus reference TRBV5-6 and TRBJ1-1, the full variable domain is DAGVTQSPTHLIKTRGQQVTLRCSPKSGHDTVSWYQQALGQGPQFIFQYYEEEERQRGNFPDRFSGHQFPNYSSELNVNALLLGDSALYLCASSLGGATEAFFGQGTRLTVV.

The rearrangement links TRBV5-5 to TRBJ2-1; TRBD2 aligns across 9 bases. This CDR3 has 15 amino acids. The germline V gene encodes CDR1 SGHKS and CDR2 YYEKEE (reference sequence). Trimming cost V 4 bases and J 9 bases; bases outside gene matches: 11. The CDR3 DNA follows: TGTGCCAGCAGCGCCTGGCTAGCGGGGAATGGTGAGCAGTTCTTC. It codes for CASSAWLAGNGEQFF.

V is TRBV7-3 and J is TRBJ2-1; 12 bases fit TRBD2. Trimming removed 0 bases from V and 6 bases from J; junction bases left unmatched: 6. CDR3 length: 17 residues. Germline CDR1 and CDR2: SGHTA and FQGTGA. The chain's CDR3 is CASSLTAGLAGANEQFF. In DNA form, the CDR3 reads TGTGCCAGCAGCTTAACGGCGGGACTAGCGGGTGCCAATGAGCAGTTCTTC.

This clone has only a few counts. The rearrangement joins TRBV29-1 to TRBJ2-1; TRBD2 agrees at 9 bases. The CDR3 covers 14 residues. V trimming: 8 bases; J trimming: 2 bases; junction bases outside the gene matches: 7. CDR1 and CDR2 (germline): SQVTM, ANQGSEA. CDR3 amino acids: CSSEAGGPYNEQFF. The CDR3 nucleotides are TGCAGCTCCGAGGCGGGAGGGCCCTACAATGAGCAGTTCTTC.